This T cell receptor beta chain was profiled in a study of CD8+ T cells in alopecia areata. RNA was extracted and reverse transcribed into cDNA as the sequencing template. Assay used: immunoSEQ multiplex PCR; TCRdb lists only in-frame clones, some missing. This table has 150,000 or so clones, more than 45% appearing once. The CDR3 contains 15 residues. V was clipped by 6 bases and J by 2 bases; unmatched bases: 12. The germline V gene encodes CDR1 SQVTM and CDR2 ANQGSEA. This clone was seen more than once but under ten times. The genes are TRBV29-1 and TRBJ1-2, with TRBD1 matching over 7 bases. The clonotype comes from a human donor with alopecia areata. The source material was CD8+ T cells sorted from blood, sampled at week 0. The CDR3 sequence: CSVVTGTAQNYGYTF. In DNA form, the CDR3 reads TGCAGCGTAGTTACCGGGACAGCACAGAACTATGGCTACACCTTC. Supplemented by reference TRBV29-1 and TRBJ1-2, the full variable domain reads SAVISQKPSRDICQRGTSLTIQCQVDSQVTMMFWYRQQPGQSLTLIATANQGSEATYESGFVIDKFPISRPNLTFSTLTVSNMSPEDSSIYLCSVVTGTAQNYGYTFGSGTRLTVV.